These T cell receptor beta chains were read from a single sample in a study of CD8+ T cells in alopecia areata. Assay: immunoSEQ multiplex PCR; the TCRdb copy retains only in-frame clones and omits some. The sample yields some 210,000 clones, 66% seen once. The material sequenced was CD4+ T cells sorted from blood, taken at approximately week 44, from a patient treated with tofacitinib. These receptors came from a human donor with alopecia areata. Both conserved end residues are part of each CDR3. Each record gives: J gene, D gene, clone size, V gene, CDR3 protein, CDR3 DNA. D genes are given only for firm matches. Some rows mark clone size as missing; the rest say once, few, many or name a class of expanded clone.

j_gene: TRBJ2-5
d_gene: .
abundance: .
v_gene: TRBV27
CDR3aa: CASRFRGLNQETQYF
CDR3nt: TGTGCCAGCAGATTCCGAGGACTGAACCAAGAGACCCAGTACTTC

j_gene: TRBJ1-5
d_gene: .
abundance: .
v_gene: TRBV6-1
CDR3aa: CASSPSGISNQPQHF
CDR3nt: TGTGCCAGCAGTCCTTCTGGGATTAGCAATCAGCCCCAGCATTTT

j_gene: TRBJ2-5
d_gene: TRBD1
abundance: .
v_gene: TRBV4-3
CDR3aa: CASSQDLTGVQETQYF
CDR3nt: TGCGCCAGCAGCCAAGATCTAACAGGGGTTCAAGAGACCCAGTACTTC

j_gene: TRBJ2-5
d_gene: TRBD1
abundance: few
v_gene: TRBV4-3
CDR3aa: CASSQDLRTGKTQYF
CDR3nt: TGCGCCAGCAGCCAAGATTTAAGGACAGGGAAGACCCAGTACTTC

j_gene: TRBJ2-7
d_gene: TRBD1
abundance: .
v_gene: TRBV5-1
CDR3aa: CASSPGTVGEQYF
CDR3nt: TGCGCCAGCAGCCCCGGGACAGTCGGCGAGCAGTACTTC

j_gene: TRBJ2-5
d_gene: .
abundance: .
v_gene: TRBV5-6
CDR3aa: CASSPAIGVQETQYF
CDR3nt: TGTGCCAGCAGCCCCGCGATAGGGGTTCAAGAGACCCAGTACTTC

j_gene: TRBJ1-4
d_gene: .
abundance: .
v_gene: TRBV5-1
CDR3aa: CASSRIVSGGDEKLFF
CDR3nt: TGCGCCAGCAGCCGAATTGTATCGGGGGGAGATGAAAAACTGTTTTTT

j_gene: TRBJ1-1
d_gene: .
abundance: .
v_gene: TRBV9
CDR3aa: CASSVGSSTEAFF
CDR3nt: TGTGCCAGCAGCGTAGGATCCTCCACTGAAGCTTTCTTT

j_gene: TRBJ2-4
d_gene: .
abundance: .
v_gene: TRBV30
CDR3aa: CARTATGGDIQYF
CDR3nt: TGTGCCCGAACAGCTACAGGGGGGGACATTCAGTACTTC

j_gene: TRBJ1-5
d_gene: .
abundance: .
v_gene: TRBV30
CDR3aa: CAWSTTSSNQPQHF
CDR3nt: TGTGCCTGGAGTACTACGAGTAGCAATCAGCCCCAGCATTTT

j_gene: TRBJ1-1
d_gene: .
abundance: .
v_gene: TRBV4-1
CDR3aa: CASSQGGGLAYEAFF
CDR3nt: TGCGCCAGCAGCCAAGGCGGCGGCCTCGCCTATGAAGCTTTCTTT

j_gene: TRBJ1-4
d_gene: .
abundance: .
v_gene: TRBV6-6
CDR3aa: CASSLTERGEKLFF
CDR3nt: TGTGCCAGCAGTCTGACGGAGCGAGGCGAAAAACTGTTTTTT

j_gene: TRBJ1-5
d_gene: .
abundance: few
v_gene: TRBV5-5
CDR3aa: CASSPTGSNQPQHF
CDR3nt: TGTGCCAGCAGCCCTACAGGGTCCAATCAGCCCCAGCATTTT

j_gene: TRBJ2-4
d_gene: .
abundance: .
v_gene: TRBV15
CDR3aa: CATSIGGTVISVQNIQYF
CDR3nt: TGTGCCACCAGCATCGGGGGGACAGTTATCTCGGTCCAAAACATTCAGTACTTC